This TCR beta chain appears in the sequencing data of a study of shared clonotypes between healthy human individuals. In regard to this clone: Antigen unknown.

TCRdb's table, derived via immunoSEQ multiplex PCR, lists solely in-frame clones and lacks some. Of over 700,000 clones in the sample, 72% were seen once. Whole-study findings and limits: Non-shared clonotypes were found to have lower generation probabilities than the clonotypes that were shared by all four of the sorted-subset donors.

The CDR3 extends over 14 amino acids. The germline gives CDR1 SNHLY, CDR2 FYNNEI. The V gene lost 6 bases and the J gene lost 1 base, with 13 bases spanning the gap. The source is a woman in her twenties or thirties in good health. This rearrangement joins TRBV2 to TRBJ2-7, with D perhaps matching TRBD1 or TRBD2 (5 bases each). Sequencing was performed on memory CD4+ T cells sorted from blood. Regarding subset: CD45RA-negative fraction. CDR3 amino acids: CASRAGTPSYEQYF. DNA for the CDR3: TGTGCCAGCAGAGCCGGGACCCCATCCTACGAGCAGTACTTC.